A selection of T cell receptor beta chains follows, all from one sample in a study of tumor-infiltrating lymphocytes in localized non-small cell lung cancer. The method was immunoSEQ multiplex PCR; TCRdb's version includes in-frame clones alone and lacks a portion of them. In the table there are some 15,000 clones, approximately 80% of which are singletons. The sequencing input was uninvolved lung tissue not adjacent to the tumor. Every receptor here comes from a human donor with non-small cell lung cancer. The CDR3 runs from the conserved cysteine through the conserved F or W.

J	V	CDR3
TRBJ2-7	TRBV9	CASSVARSGYEQYF
TRBJ2-1	TRBV13	CASYPLAGGYNEQFF
TRBJ2-2	TRBV4-1	CASSLRIGTGELFF
TRBJ2-1	TRBV29-1	CSVPRTSGVYNEQFF
TRBJ2-3	TRBV7-9	CASSRGLAGNRDTQYF
TRBJ1-5	TRBV5-5	CASRFGIGTQPQHF
TRBJ1-4	TRBV5-1	CASSLDYQGAGEKLFF
TRBJ2-7	TRBV7-9	CASNKAGELQYF
TRBJ2-3	TRBV6-1	CASSEVRGGNTQYF
TRBJ2-7	TRBV7-2	CASSLGGGHYSYEQYF
TRBJ2-2	TRBV30	CAWSVWTGTGELFF
TRBJ2-3	TRBV10-3	CAISARGDGRTDTQYF
TRBJ2-7	TRBV5-1	CASSLTSASYEQYF
TRBJ1-1	TRBV6-5	CASSDRVGHTEAFF
TRBJ2-7	TRBV6-5	CASSRDRGLYEQYF
TRBJ1-1	TRBV6-5	CASSVDRVSWKAFF
TRBJ2-3	TRBV9	CASSVSPATDTQYF
TRBJ1-5	TRBV5-1	CASSSPVGRWGNQPQHF
TRBJ1-3	TRBV5-1	CASSSETVAGNTIYF
TRBJ2-2	TRBV30	CAWDGTSTGELFF
TRBJ2-7	TRBV15	CATSREGQGFYEQYF
TRBJ2-5	TRBV5-4	CASSLEPETQYF
TRBJ2-5	TRBV19	CASSPWDSAGGETQYF
TRBJ2-1	TRBV9	CASSVAGQGGYNEQFF
TRBJ1-1	TRBV28	CASRLTSTTVNTEAFF
TRBJ1-2	TRBV30	CAWSVMAANGYTF
TRBJ1-1	TRBV20-1	CSAFTGTEAFF
TRBJ2-7	TRBV10-3	CAISQGPESAREQYF
TRBJ2-1	TRBV27	CASSFRPGLGGNEQFF
TRBJ1-4	TRBV6-5	CASSYWGTEKLFF
TRBJ2-7	TRBV6-7	CASSYSKALAGGRIGEQYF